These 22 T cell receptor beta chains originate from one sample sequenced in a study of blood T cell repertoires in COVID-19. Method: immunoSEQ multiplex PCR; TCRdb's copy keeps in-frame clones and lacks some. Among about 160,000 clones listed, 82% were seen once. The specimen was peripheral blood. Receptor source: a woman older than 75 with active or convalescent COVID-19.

CDR3 nucleotide sequence: TGTGCCAGCAGTGACCGGGGGGGCGAATCTGGGGCCAACGTCCTGACTTTC. Its translation: CASSDRGGESGANVLTF. The chain recombines TRBV2 with TRBJ2-6, with TRBD2 matching over 8 bases. The trim removed 3 bases at V and 1 base at J, leaving 5 bases unmatched. The CDR3 runs 17 residues. Per the germline V gene, CDR1 is SNHLY and CDR2 is FYNNEI.

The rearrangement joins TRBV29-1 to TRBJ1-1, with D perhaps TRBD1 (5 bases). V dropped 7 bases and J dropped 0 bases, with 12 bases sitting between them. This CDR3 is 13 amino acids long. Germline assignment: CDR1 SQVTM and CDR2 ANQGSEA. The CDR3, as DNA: TGCAGCGCCGACAGTCGCATGAACACTGAAGCTTTCTTT. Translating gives CSADSRMNTEAFF. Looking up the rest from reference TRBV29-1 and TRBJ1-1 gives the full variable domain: SAVISQKPSRDICQRGTSLTIQCQVDSQVTMMFWYRQQPGQSLTLIATANQGSEATYESGFVIDKFPISRPNLTFSTLTVSNMSPEDSSIYLCSADSRMNTEAFFGQGTRLTVV.

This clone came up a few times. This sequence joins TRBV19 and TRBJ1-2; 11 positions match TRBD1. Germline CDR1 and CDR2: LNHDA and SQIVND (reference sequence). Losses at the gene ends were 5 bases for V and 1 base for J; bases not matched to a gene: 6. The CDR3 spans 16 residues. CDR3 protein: CASSPQDRGRNYGYTF. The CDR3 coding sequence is TGTGCCAGTAGTCCCCAGGACAGGGGGCGTAACTATGGCTACACCTTC.

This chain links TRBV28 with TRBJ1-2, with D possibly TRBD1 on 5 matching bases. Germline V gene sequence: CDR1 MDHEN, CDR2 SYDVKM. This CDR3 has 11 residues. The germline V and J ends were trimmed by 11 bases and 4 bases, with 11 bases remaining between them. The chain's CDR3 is CAVRGVYGYTF. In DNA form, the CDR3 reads TGTGCCGTCCGGGGGGTCTATGGCTACACCTTC.

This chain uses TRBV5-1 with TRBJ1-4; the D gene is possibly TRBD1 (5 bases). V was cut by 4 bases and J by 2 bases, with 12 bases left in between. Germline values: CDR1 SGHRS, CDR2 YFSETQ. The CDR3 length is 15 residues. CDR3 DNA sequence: TGCGCCAGCAGCCCCCAGGGTAGGACTAATGAAAAACTGTTTTTT. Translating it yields CASSPQGRTNEKLFF.

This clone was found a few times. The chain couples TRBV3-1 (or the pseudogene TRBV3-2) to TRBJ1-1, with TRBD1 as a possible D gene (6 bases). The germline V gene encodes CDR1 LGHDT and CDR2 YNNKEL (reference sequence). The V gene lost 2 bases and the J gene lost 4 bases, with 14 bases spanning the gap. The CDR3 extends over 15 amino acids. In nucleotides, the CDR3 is TGTGCCAGCAGCCAATTCCGGGGGGCGGGCACTGAAGCTTTCTTT. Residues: CASSQFRGAGTEAFF.

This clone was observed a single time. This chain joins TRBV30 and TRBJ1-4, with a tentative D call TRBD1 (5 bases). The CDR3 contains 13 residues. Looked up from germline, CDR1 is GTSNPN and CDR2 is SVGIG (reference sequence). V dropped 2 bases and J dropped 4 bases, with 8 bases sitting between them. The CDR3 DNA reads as TGTGCCTGGAGTCAACAGGATAATGAAAAACTGTTTTTT. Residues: CAWSQQDNEKLFF. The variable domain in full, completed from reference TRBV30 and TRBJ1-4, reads SQTIHQWPATLVQPVGSPLSLECTVEGTSNPNLYWYRQAAGRGLQLLFYSVGIGQISSEVPQNLSASRPQDRQFILSSKKLLLSDSGFYLCAWSQQDNEKLFFGSGTQLSVL.

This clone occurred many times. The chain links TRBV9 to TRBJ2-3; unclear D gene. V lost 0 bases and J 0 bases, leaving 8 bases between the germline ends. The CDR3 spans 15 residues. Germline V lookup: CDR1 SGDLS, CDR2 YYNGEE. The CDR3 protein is CASSVEPTSTDTQYF. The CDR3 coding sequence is TGTGCCAGCAGCGTAGAACCTACTAGCACAGATACGCAGTATTTT.

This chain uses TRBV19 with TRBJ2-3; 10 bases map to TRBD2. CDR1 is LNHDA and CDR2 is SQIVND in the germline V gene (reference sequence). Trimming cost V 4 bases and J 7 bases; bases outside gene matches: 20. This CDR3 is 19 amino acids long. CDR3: CASSRGGILAGVLINTQYF. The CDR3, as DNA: TGTGCCAGTAGTAGGGGGGGGATCCTAGCGGGAGTTCTGATAAATACGCAGTATTTT.

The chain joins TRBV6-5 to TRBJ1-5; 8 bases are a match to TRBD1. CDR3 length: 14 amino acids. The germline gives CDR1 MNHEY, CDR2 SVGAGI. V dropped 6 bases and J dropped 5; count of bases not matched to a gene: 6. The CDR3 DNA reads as TGTGCCAGCAGCAAAGACAGGGGCCATCAGCCCCAGCATTTT. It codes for CASSKDRGHQPQHF.

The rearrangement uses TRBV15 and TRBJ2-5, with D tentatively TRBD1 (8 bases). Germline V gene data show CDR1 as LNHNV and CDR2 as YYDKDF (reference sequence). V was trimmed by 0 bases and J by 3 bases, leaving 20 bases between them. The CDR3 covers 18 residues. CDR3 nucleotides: TGTGCCACCAGCAGAGATCCCCAACAGGGGGGGTGGGAAGAGACCCAGTACTTC. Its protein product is CATSRDPQQGGWEETQYF.

CDR3 protein: CASSPSTGVLSGNTIYF. The CDR3 coding sequence is TGTGCCAGCAGTCCCTCAACAGGGGTCCTCTCTGGAAACACCATATATTTT. The chain carries TRBV28 and TRBJ1-3, with TRBD1 matching over 7 bases. V shed 5 bases, J shed 0 bases, and the junction held 10 bases outside the gene matches. CDR1 is MDHEN and CDR2 is SYDVKM in the germline V gene. The CDR3 has 17 amino acids.

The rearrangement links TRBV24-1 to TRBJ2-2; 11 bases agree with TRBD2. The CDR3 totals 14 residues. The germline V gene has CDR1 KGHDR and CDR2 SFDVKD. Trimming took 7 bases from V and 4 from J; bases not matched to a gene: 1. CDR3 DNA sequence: TGTGCCACCAGGGGACTAGCGGTCACCGGGGAGCTGTTTTTT. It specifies CATRGLAVTGELFF.

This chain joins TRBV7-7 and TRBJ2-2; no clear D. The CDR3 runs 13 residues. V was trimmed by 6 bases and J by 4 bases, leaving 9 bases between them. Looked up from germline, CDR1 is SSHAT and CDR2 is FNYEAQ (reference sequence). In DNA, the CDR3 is TGTGCCAGCAGACAAGCGAGCACCGGGGAGCTGTTTTTT. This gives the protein CASRQASTGELFF. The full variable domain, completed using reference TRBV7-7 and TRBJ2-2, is GAGVSQSPRYKVTKRGQDVTLRCDPISSHATLYWYQQALGQGPEFLTYFNYEAQPDKSGLPSDRFSAERPEGSISTLTIQRTEQRDSAMYRCASRQASTGELFFGEGSRLTVL.

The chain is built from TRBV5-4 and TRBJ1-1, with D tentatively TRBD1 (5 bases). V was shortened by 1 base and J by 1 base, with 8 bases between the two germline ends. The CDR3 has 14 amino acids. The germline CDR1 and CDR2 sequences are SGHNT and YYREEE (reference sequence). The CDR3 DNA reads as TGTGCCAGCAGCTTGCAGGGAGGGAACACTGAAGCTTTCTTT. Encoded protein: CASSLQGGNTEAFF.

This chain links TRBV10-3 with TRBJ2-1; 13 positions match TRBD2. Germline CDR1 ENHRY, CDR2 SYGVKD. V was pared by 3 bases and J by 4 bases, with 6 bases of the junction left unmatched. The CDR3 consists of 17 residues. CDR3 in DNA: TGTGCCATCAGTGACCTGGGACTAGCGGGATCTTACAATGAGCAGTTCTTC. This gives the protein CAISDLGLAGSYNEQFF.

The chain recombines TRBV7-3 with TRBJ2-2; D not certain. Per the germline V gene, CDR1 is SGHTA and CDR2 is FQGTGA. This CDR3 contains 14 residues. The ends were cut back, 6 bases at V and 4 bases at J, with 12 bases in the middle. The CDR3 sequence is CASRPLHSTGELFF. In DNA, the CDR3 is TGTGCCAGCAGACCCCTGCACAGCACCGGGGAGCTGTTTTTT.

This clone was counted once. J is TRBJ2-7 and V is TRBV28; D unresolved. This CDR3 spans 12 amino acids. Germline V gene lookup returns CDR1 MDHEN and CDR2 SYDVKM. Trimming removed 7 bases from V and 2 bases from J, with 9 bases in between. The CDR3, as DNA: TGTGCCAGCATGTCAGGCCCCTACGAGCAGTACTTC. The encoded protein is CASMSGPYEQYF.

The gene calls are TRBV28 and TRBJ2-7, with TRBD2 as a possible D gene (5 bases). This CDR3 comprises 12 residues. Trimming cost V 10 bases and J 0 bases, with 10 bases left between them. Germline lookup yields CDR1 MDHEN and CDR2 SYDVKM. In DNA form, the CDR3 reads TGTGCCATTACTAGGAGCTCCTACGAGCAGTACTTC. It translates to CAITRSSYEQYF.

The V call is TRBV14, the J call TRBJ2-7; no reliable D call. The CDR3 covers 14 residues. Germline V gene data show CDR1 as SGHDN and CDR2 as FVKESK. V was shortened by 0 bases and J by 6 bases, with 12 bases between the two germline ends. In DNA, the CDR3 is TGTGCCAGCAGCCAAGATTGGCTATCGGGCGAGCAGTACTTC. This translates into CASSQDWLSGEQYF.

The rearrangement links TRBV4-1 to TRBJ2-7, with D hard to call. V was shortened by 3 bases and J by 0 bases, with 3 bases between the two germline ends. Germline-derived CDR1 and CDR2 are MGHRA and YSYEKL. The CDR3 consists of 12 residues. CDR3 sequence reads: CASSQYSYEQYF. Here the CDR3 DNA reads TGCGCCAGCAGCCAGTACTCCTACGAGCAGTACTTC.

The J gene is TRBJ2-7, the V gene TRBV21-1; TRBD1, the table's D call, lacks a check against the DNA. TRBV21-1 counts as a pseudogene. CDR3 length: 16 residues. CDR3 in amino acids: CASSKDLGQGVYEQYF. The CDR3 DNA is TGTGCCAGCAGCAAAGACCTCGGACAGGGGGTCTACGAGCAGTACTTC.